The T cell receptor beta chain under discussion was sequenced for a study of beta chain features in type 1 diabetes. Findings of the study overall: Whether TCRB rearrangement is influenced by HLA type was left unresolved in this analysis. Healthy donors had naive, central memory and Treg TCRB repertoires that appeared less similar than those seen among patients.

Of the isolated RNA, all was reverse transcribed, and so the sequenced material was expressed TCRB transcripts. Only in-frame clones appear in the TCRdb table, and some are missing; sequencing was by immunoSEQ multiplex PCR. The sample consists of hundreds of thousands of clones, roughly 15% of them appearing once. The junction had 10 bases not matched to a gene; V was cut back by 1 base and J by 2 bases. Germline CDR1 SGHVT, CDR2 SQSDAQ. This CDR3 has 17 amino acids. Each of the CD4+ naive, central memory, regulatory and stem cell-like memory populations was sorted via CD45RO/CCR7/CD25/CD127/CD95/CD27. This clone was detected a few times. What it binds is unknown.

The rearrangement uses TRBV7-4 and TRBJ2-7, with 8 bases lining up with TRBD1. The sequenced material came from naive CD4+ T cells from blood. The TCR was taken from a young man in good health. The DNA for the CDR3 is TGTGCCAGCAGCTTAGGGACAGGGATGATCTGGGCCTACGAGCAGTACTTC. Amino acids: CASSLGTGMIWAYEQYF.